These 24 T cell receptor beta chains were all obtained from the same sample, sequenced in a study of beta chain features in type 1 diabetes. Overall study findings and caveats: Across all four CD4+ subsets, people with type 1 diabetes showed modestly shorter TCRB CDR3s.

What these receptors recognize is not known. The study reverse transcribed the entire isolated RNA, so it sequenced expressed TCRB transcripts. Generated by immunoSEQ multiplex PCR, the TCRdb table keeps only in-frame clones and is missing some. The table records around 150,000 clones, 9% of them present only once. Material for sequencing was central memory CD4+ T cells from blood. These TCRs come from a woman aged 25 to 39 with type 1 diabetes.

V usage is TRBV2 and J usage is TRBJ2-1, with 8 positions matching TRBD1. This CDR3 has 13 amino acids. V dropped 6 bases and J dropped 9; count of bases not matched to a gene: 7. The V gene's germline CDR1 is SNHLY and CDR2 FYNNEI. As DNA, the CDR3 is TGTGCCAGCAGACCTGACAGGGGCGGTGAGCAGTTCTTC. Translating it yields CASRPDRGGEQFF.

The chain is built from TRBV11-2 and TRBJ2-5, with D possibly matching TRBD2 (6 bases). Deletions cut 5 bases from V and 5 bases from J, with 24 bases between. Germline V gives CDR1 SGHAT, CDR2 FQNNGV. This CDR3 region has 17 residues. The CDR3 loop reads CASSPSGLRPTRETQYF. CDR3 bases: TGTGCCAGCAGCCCCTCTGGACTACGACCTACTAGGGAGACCCAGTACTTC.

In DNA, the CDR3 is TGTGCCAGCAGCTTGCGGCGGGGCGCCACCGCATCTAACTATGGCTACACCTTC. It is translated as CASSLRRGATASNYGYTF. The chain couples TRBV5-4 to TRBJ1-2, with D maybe TRBD1 (5 bases). Per germline, CDR1 SGHNT and CDR2 YYREEE (reference sequence). V was trimmed by 1 base and J by 0 bases, leaving 19 bases between them. The CDR3 is 18 amino acids. The variable domain in full, with the rest retrieved from reference TRBV5-4 and TRBJ1-2, is ETGVTQSPTHLIKTRGQQVTLRCSSQSGHNTVSWYQQALGQGPQFIFQYYREEENGRGNFPPRFSGLQFPNYSSELNVNALELDDSALYLCASSLRRGATASNYGYTFGSGTRLTVV.

The CDR3 DNA reads TGTGCCAGCAGTCGACAGTCTTTTGGAAACACCATATATTTT. It yields the protein CASSRQSFGNTIYF. The chain carries TRBV6-5 and TRBJ1-3, with TRBD1 as a possible D gene (5 bases). The CDR3 covers 14 residues. The V end was cut by 5 bases, the J end by 3 bases, with 11 bases between. Germline assignment: CDR1 MNHEY and CDR2 SVGAGI.

This chain joins TRBV2 and TRBJ2-3; D is uncertain. This CDR3 region has 10 residues. V lost 7 bases and J 5 bases, leaving 4 bases between the germline ends. CDR1 SNHLY and CDR2 FYNNEI come from the germline V gene. CDR3: CASNIDTQYF. CDR3 nucleotide sequence: TGTGCCAGCAATATAGATACGCAGTATTTT.

This clone has a handful of counts. V usage is TRBV6-5 and J usage is TRBJ1-2, with 7 bases aligning to TRBD1. V lost 6 bases, J lost 4 bases, and 8 bases stayed unmatched. The V gene's germline CDR1 is MNHEY and CDR2 SVGAGI. This CDR3 spans 14 amino acids. The CDR3 bases are TGTGCCAGCAGGTTTCAGGGGGTCCTCTATGGCTACACCTTC. It specifies CASRFQGVLYGYTF.

Only a few counts were recorded for this clone. V and J are TRBV28 and TRBJ1-1; D gene unclear. Germline CDR1 and CDR2: MDHEN and SYDVKM. Trimming removed 2 bases at V and 0 bases at J, with 13 bases between. The CDR3 spans 16 residues. CDR3 protein: CASSLVAVTVNTEAFF. The CDR3 region has the DNA TGTGCCAGCAGTTTAGTTGCGGTGACGGTGAACACTGAAGCTTTCTTT.

The chain employs TRBV7-2 and TRBJ2-1, with D maybe TRBD1 (5 bases). This CDR3 spans 14 amino acids. V dropped 3 bases and J dropped 9 bases, with 15 bases sitting between them. Germline values: CDR1 SGHTA, CDR2 FQGNSA. The DNA for the CDR3 is TGTGCCAGCAGCTTGTGGGGCCCCCCTAGTGAGCAGTTCTTC. Amino acid sequence: CASSLWGPPSEQFF. The variable domain in full, with the rest retrieved from reference TRBV7-2 and TRBJ2-1, is GAGVSQSPSNKVTEKGKDVELRCDPISGHTALYWYRQSLGQGLEFLIYFQGNSAPDKSGLPSDRFSAERTGGSVSTLTIQRTQQEDSAVYLCASSLWGPPSEQFFGPGTRLTVL.

V is TRBV11-2 and J is TRBJ2-1, with 13 positions matching TRBD2. This CDR3 is 15 amino acids long. The junction had 7 bases not matched to a gene; V was cut back by 6 bases and J by 8 bases. CDR1 and CDR2 from the germline V gene are SGHAT and FQNNGV. The CDR3 DNA is TGTGCCAGCAGGCCCGGGACTAGCGGGAACGATGAGCAGTTCTTC. Amino acid sequence: CASRPGTSGNDEQFF.

This clone came up a few times. The V gene is TRBV9, the J gene TRBJ2-2, with a possible D match to TRBD2 (5 bases). Germline assignment: CDR1 SGDLS and CDR2 YYNGEE. The CDR3 extends over 15 amino acids. V lost 2 bases and J lost 8, with 16 bases in between. CDR3: CASSVDLARAGELFF. The CDR3 nucleotides read TGTGCCAGCAGCGTCGACTTAGCGCGGGCTGGGGAGCTGTTTTTT.

This clone appeared a few times. This chain joins TRBV11-1 and TRBJ2-7, with D tentatively TRBD1 (6 bases). Germline V CDR1 and CDR2: SGHAT, FQDESV (reference sequence). Trimming took off 0 bases at V and 3 bases at J, with 12 bases between the two ends. The CDR3 is 15 residues long. The CDR3 DNA is TGTGCCAGCAGCTTAGCGGACAGTTTTGTCTACGAGCAGTACTTC. Translation gives CASSLADSFVYEQYF. The full variable domain, with the rest looked up from reference TRBV11-1 and TRBJ2-7, is EAEVAQSPRYKITEKSQAVAFWCDPISGHATLYWYRQILGQGPELLVQFQDESVVDDSQLPKDRFSAERLKGVDSTLKIQPAELGDSAMYLCASSLADSFVYEQYFGPGTRLTVT.

This clone was detected a few times. The chain recombines TRBV5-1 with TRBJ2-1, with unresolved D. The V end was cut by 0 bases, the J end by 7 bases, with 11 bases between. Germline loops: CDR1 SGHRS, CDR2 YFSETQ. The CDR3 is made up of 14 amino acids. CDR3: CASSLEVRSNEQFF. The CDR3 DNA follows: TGCGCCAGCAGCTTGGAGGTGCGGAGTAATGAGCAGTTCTTC.

J is TRBJ2-5 and V is TRBV28; D is possibly TRBD1 (5 bases). This CDR3 has 12 amino acids. The V and J ends lost 9 bases and 2 bases respectively, with 10 bases between them. CDR1 MDHEN and CDR2 SYDVKM come from the germline V gene. This CDR3 reads CARRQKQETQYF. The CDR3 region has the DNA TGTGCCAGGCGACAGAAACAAGAGACCCAGTACTTC.

A few counts support this clone. This chain connects TRBV29-1 to TRBJ2-7; D might be TRBD1 (6 bases). Trimming removed 7 bases at V and 4 bases at J, with 17 bases between. CDR3 length: 13 residues. Germline assignment: CDR1 SQVTM and CDR2 ANQGSEA. CDR3 protein: CSAEGQGSYEQYF. CDR3 nucleotide sequence: TGCAGCGCCGAGGGGCAGGGGAGTTACGAGCAGTACTTC.

A few counts support this clone. The chain joins TRBV7-9 to TRBJ2-3, with TRBD1 matching over 8 bases. Germline CDR1 is SEHNR and CDR2 is FQNEAQ (reference sequence). The trim removed 5 bases at V and 8 bases at J, leaving 6 bases unmatched. The CDR3 totals 13 residues. The CDR3 coding sequence is TGTGCCAGCAGCCTTGGACAGGGCGCTACGCAGTATTTT. This translates into CASSLGQGATQYF.

This rearrangement joins TRBV5-6 to TRBJ2-7; 12 bases fit TRBD2. The germline CDR1 and CDR2 sequences are SGHDT and YYEEEE. The CDR3 runs to 15 residues. The V and J ends lost 3 bases and 6 bases, in that order; junction bases with no gene match: 7. CDR3 nucleotides: TGTGCCAGCAGCTCGTGGACTAGCGGGACAGGCGAGCAGTACTTC. Amino acids: CASSSWTSGTGEQYF. Drawing the rest from reference TRBV5-6 and TRBJ2-7, the complete variable domain is DAGVTQSPTHLIKTRGQQVTLRCSPKSGHDTVSWYQQALGQGPQFIFQYYEEEERQRGNFPDRFSGHQFPNYSSELNVNALLLGDSALYLCASSSWTSGTGEQYFGPGTRLTVT.

This clone has at least ten counts. This chain uses TRBV29-1 with TRBJ2-1; a possible D gene is TRBD1 (6 bases). Germline CDR1 is SQVTM and CDR2 is ANQGSEA. Trimming pared 4 bases from V and 4 bases from J, leaving 11 bases between. This CDR3 region has 13 residues. The CDR3 spells CSVGQGKYNEQFF. The CDR3 nucleotides are TGCAGCGTTGGGCAGGGGAAATACAATGAGCAGTTCTTC.

This clone has just a few counts. The chain uses TRBV4-1 and TRBJ1-4; 8 nucleotides agree with TRBD1. The J segment lost 11 bases and the V segment lost 4 bases, leaving 15 bases of the junction unmatched. This CDR3 has 16 amino acids. CDR1 MGHRA and CDR2 YSYEKL come from the germline V gene. CDR3 sequence: CASSPGQGSLVQKLFF. As DNA, the CDR3 is TGCGCCAGCAGCCCTGGACAGGGTTCCTTGGTACAGAAACTGTTTTTT.

The chain links TRBV5-1 to TRBJ2-6, with D uncertain. The germline CDR1 and CDR2 sequences are SGHRS and YFSETQ. This CDR3 region has 14 residues. Trimming took off 0 bases at V and 2 bases at J, with 3 bases between the two ends. This CDR3 is CASSLEPGANVLTF. DNA of the CDR3: TGCGCCAGCAGCTTGGAGCCTGGGGCCAACGTCCTGACTTTC. The whole variable domain, remainder taken from reference TRBV5-1 and TRBJ2-6, is KAGVTQTPRYLIKTRGQQVTLSCSPISGHRSVSWYQQTPGQGLQFLFEYFSETQRNKGNFPGRFSGRQFSNSRSEMNVSTLELGDSALYLCASSLEPGANVLTFGAGSRLTVL.

This clone was counted a few times. The rearrangement uses TRBV6-5 and TRBJ2-3; TRBD1 aligns across 8 bases. J was trimmed by 10 bases and V by 0 bases; bases with no gene match: 12. Germline CDR1 and CDR2: MNHEY and SVGAGI. This CDR3 spans 16 amino acids. DNA of the CDR3: TGTGCCAGCAGTTACTCGCCTGGACAGGGAAAAGGTGCGCAGTATTTT. As protein: CASSYSPGQGKGAQYF.

A note on this clone: Other DNA sequences within the sample encode an identical CDR3. The rearrangement joins TRBV6-5 to TRBJ2-3, with TRBD2 matching 8 bases. Trimming cost V 5 bases and J 0 bases; bases outside gene matches: 1. The length of the CDR3 is 14 residues. Germline CDR1 is MNHEY and CDR2 is SVGAGI. In DNA, the CDR3 is TGTGCCAGCAGTCCTAGCGGGAGCACAGATACGCAGTATTTT. Translating it yields CASSPSGSTDTQYF.

This clone was counted a few times. The chain joins TRBV2 to TRBJ2-5, with D possibly matching TRBD1 (6 bases). The J call is in doubt because the DNA end fits TRBJ2-7 better. Germline V gene data show CDR1 as SNHLY and CDR2 as FYNNEI. The CDR3 extends over 13 amino acids. CDR3 sequence reads: CASTDRHSYEQYF. CDR3 sequence (DNA): TGTGCCAGCACCGACAGGCACTCCTACGAGCAGTACTTC.

The CDR3 sequence is CASSFGYSGREQYF. CDR3 bases: TGTGCCAGCAGCTTTGGTTATTCAGGGCGCGAGCAGTACTTC. The chain uses TRBV11-2 and TRBJ2-7, with D maybe TRBD1 (5 bases). The germline CDR1 and CDR2 sequences are SGHAT and FQNNGV. Trimming stripped 3 bases from V and 6 bases from J, with 15 bases between. The CDR3 extends over 14 amino acids.

The V and J genes are TRBV30 and TRBJ2-1, with D hard to call. V lost 0 bases to trimming and J lost 1 base, with 7 bases between them. The length of the CDR3 is 14 residues. Germline V gene sequence: CDR1 GTSNPN, CDR2 SVGIG (reference sequence). This CDR3 reads CAWSVLRSYNEQFF. In nucleotides, the CDR3 is TGTGCCTGGAGTGTACTTCGGTCCTACAATGAGCAGTTCTTC.